A selection of T cell receptor beta chains follows, all from one sample in a study of shared clonotypes between healthy human individuals. Clones were sequenced by immunoSEQ multiplex PCR, and TCRdb holds only the in-frame ones, with some missing. The data show some 2.1 million clones, over 85% seen once. The sequenced material came from naive CD8+ T cells from PBMCs. These receptors came from a young man in good health. Some clones in this sample may be carry-over from other donors' samples. The CDR3 runs from the conserved cysteine through the conserved F or W. The D gene is left open where the match is weak. Rows may omit the clone size; those that give it use once, few, many or a size class.

j_call | d_call | v_call | clone_size | cdr3_nt | cdr3_aa
TRBJ2-7 | - | TRBV28 | - | TGTGCCAGCAGTTTGTATCATGCGGAACGCTCCTACGAGCAGTACTTC | CASSLYHAERSYEQYF
TRBJ1-5 | TRBD1 | TRBV7-8 | once | TGTGCCAGCAGCGGCCGGGACAGGGGGTTCAATCAGCCCCAGCATTTT | CASSGRDRGFNQPQHF
TRBJ2-7 | - | TRBV14 | - | TGTGCCAGCAGCGCCACGGGCGTACCGGACGAGCAGTACTTC | CASSATGVPDEQYF
TRBJ2-1 | TRBD2 | TRBV6-1 | - | TGTGCCAGCAGTGGGGGGACTAGCGGGTACTCCTACAATGAGCAGTTCTTC | CASSGGTSGYSYNEQFF
TRBJ2-1 | TRBD1 | TRBV28 | - | TGTGCCAGCAGTTTACCCCGCTGGAGGACAGGGGCCCCTGGGATTTACAATGAGCAGTTCTTC | CASSLPRWRTGAPGIYNEQFF
TRBJ2-1 | - | TRBV7-8 | few | TGTGCCACCTCTTTAGGGCAGCCCTACAATGAGCAGTTCTTC | CATSLGQPYNEQFF
TRBJ2-7 | - | TRBV9 | - | TGTGCCAGCAGCGTAGACGCGGTTGGGAACCGCTACGAGCAGTACTTC | CASSVDAVGNRYEQYF
TRBJ2-5 | - | TRBV27 | once | TGTGCCAGCAGATCTAATCGGAGGCTAGAGACCCAGTACTTC | CASRSNRRLETQYF
TRBJ2-7 | TRBD1 | TRBV5-1 | - | TGCGCCAGCAGCGCCTCAGGGGACAGGGAGGGCTACGAGCAGTACTTC | CASSASGDREGYEQYF
TRBJ2-1 | - | TRBV27 | - | TGTGCCAGCAGGGTACTAGGACCAGGGATTTATGAGCAGTTCTTC | CASRVLGPGIYEQFF
TRBJ2-7 | TRBD2 | TRBV19 | - | TGTGCCAGTAGTCCGCTAGCGGGGAGCTACGAGCAGTACTTC | CASSPLAGSYEQYF
TRBJ2-7 | - | TRBV6-5 | - | TGTGCCAGCAGTCTAGCCCTCGACAGTGACTACGAGCAGTACTTC | CASSLALDSDYEQYF
TRBJ1-2 | - | TRBV5-6 | - | TGTGCCAGCAGCAGCCCCGGGGAGGGCACCCATGGCTACACCTTC | CASSSPGEGTHGYTF
TRBJ1-3 | TRBD1 | TRBV6-1 | - | TGTGCCAGCAGTGAAGGTTTGTGGGACAGTGGAAACACCATATATTTT | CASSEGLWDSGNTIYF
TRBJ2-7 | TRBD1 | TRBV29-1 | - | TGCAGCGTGAGCGGGACAGGGGCCTCCTACGAGCAGTACTTC | CSVSGTGASYEQYF